This T cell receptor beta chain was sequenced for a study of memory CD4+ T cells and cytomegalovirus serostatus. V was cut by 2 bases and J by 10 bases, with 12 bases left in between. The CDR3 sequence is 14 residues long. CDR1 and CDR2 from the germline V gene are MRHNA and SNTAGT. The data were produced by immunoSEQ multiplex PCR, yet TCRdb's version contains in-frame clones alone and is incomplete. The sample includes 40,000 to 50,000 clones, over 65% of them seen just once. The sort gate was single viable CD3+CD4+CD8-CD45RO+ cells for memory CD4+ T cells. CMV serostatus came from serum IgG against pp150, pp28, p38, p52. Total CD4+ T cells were enriched by CD4 positive selection.

This chain joins TRBV6-4 and TRBJ1-6; D is ambiguous. The sequence derives from an adult in good health and CMV-seronegative. The specimen sequenced was memory CD4+ T cells from blood. The CDR3 sequence: CASSDPPADSPLHF. CDR3 in DNA: TGTGCCAGCAGTGACCCCCCGGCGGACTCACCCCTCCACTTT.